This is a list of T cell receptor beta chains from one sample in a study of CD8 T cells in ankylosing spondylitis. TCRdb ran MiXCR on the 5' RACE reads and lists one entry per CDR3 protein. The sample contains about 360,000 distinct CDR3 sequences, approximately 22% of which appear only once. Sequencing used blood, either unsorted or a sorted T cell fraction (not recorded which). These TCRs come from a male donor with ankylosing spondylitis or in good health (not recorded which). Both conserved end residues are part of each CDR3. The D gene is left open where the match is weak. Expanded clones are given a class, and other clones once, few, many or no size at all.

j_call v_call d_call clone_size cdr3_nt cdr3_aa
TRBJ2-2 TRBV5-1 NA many TGCGCCAGCAGCTTGGATCCCACGAACACCGGGGAGCTGTTTTTT CASSLDPTNTGELFF
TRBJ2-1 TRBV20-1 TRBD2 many TGCAGTGCTAGTACCCCCCTAGCGGGGGAATACAATGAGCAGTTCTTC CSASTPLAGEYNEQFF
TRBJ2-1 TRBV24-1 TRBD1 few TGTGCCACCAGTGATCCCCAGGGGACAGGGAATTACAATGAGCAGTTCTTC CATSDPQGTGNYNEQFF
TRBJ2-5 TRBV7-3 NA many TGTGCCAGCAGCCCAGGGGGCGGGGGCTGGGAGACCCAGTACTTC CASSPGGGGWETQYF
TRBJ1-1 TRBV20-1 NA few TGCAGTGCCAAAGATGATCGTTTGGGTAACACTGAAGCTTTCTTT CSAKDDRLGNTEAFF
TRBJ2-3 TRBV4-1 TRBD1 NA TGCGCCAGCAGTGATGGAACAGGGGCCACAGATACGCAGTATTTT CASSDGTGATDTQYF
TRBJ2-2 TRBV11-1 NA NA TGTGCCAGCAGCTTAGAAGGGTGGACCACCGGGGAGCTGTTTTTT CASSLEGWTTGELFF
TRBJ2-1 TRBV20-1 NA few TGCAGTGCTTCGGACTATCACAATGAGCAGTTCTTC CSASDYHNEQFF
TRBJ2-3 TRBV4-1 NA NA TGCGCCAGCAGCGAACGGGGGATACCTAGCACAGATACGCAGTATTTT CASSERGIPSTDTQYF
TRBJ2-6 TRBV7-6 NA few TGTGCCAGCAGCTGGGACTCTCAGGGGACGGGGGCCAACGTCCTGACTTTC CASSWDSQGTGANVLTF
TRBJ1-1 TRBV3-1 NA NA TGTGCCAGCAGCCAAGGGCCCCGTGACACTGAAGCTTTCTTT CASSQGPRDTEAFF
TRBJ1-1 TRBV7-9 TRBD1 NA TGTGCCAGCAGCACGGGACAGGGCTTAAACACTGAAGCTTTCTTT CASSTGQGLNTEAFF
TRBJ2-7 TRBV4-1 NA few TGCGCCAGCAGCCAAGGTGTCACCTCCTACGAGCAGTACTTC CASSQGVTSYEQYF
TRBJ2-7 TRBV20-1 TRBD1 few TGCAGTGCTCAACCCTTTAGGGGACAGGGGTACGAGCAGTACTTC CSAQPFRGQGYEQYF
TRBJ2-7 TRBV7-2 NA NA TGTGCCAGCAGGATGGGAGGTACTTACGAGCAGTACTTC CASRMGGTYEQYF
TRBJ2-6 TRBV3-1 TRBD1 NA TGTGCCAGCAGTCCGGGACAGGGGGCTTCTGGGGCCAACGTCCTGACTTTC CASSPGQGASGANVLTF
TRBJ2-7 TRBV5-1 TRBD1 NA TGCGCCAGCAGCTTGTGGACAGGGGCCTACGAGCAGTACTTC CASSLWTGAYEQYF
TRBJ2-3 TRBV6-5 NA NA TGTGCCAGCAGTTTGGACTATCCCCACACAGATACGCAGTATTTT CASSLDYPHTDTQYF
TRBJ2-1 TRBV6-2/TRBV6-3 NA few TGTGCCAGTGGAAATGGGGGGGGGGCCCTCAATGAGCAGTTCTTC CASGNGGGALNEQFF
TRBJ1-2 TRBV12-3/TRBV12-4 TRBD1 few TGTGCCAGCCGGGACAGGGGTGACTATGGCTACACCTTC CASRDRGDYGYTF
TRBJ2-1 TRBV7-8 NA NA TGTGCCAGCAGCTTATACAGAAACAATGAGCAGTTCTTC CASSLYRNNEQFF
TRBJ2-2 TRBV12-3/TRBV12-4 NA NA TGTGCCAGCACTTACCCGTTCGCGAACACCGGGGAGCTGTTTTTT CASTYPFANTGELFF
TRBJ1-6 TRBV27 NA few TGTGCCAGCAGTTCCCGACTGGGGAATTCACCCCTCCACTTT CASSSRLGNSPLHF
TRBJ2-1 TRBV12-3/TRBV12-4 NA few TGTGCCAGCAGCACCGCATCCTACAATGAGCAGTTCTTC CASSTASYNEQFF
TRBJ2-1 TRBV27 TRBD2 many TGTGCCAGCAGTCTCGGACTAGCGGGGCTCAATGAGCAGTTCTTC CASSLGLAGLNEQFF
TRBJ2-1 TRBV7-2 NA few TGTGCCAGCAGCTTAGATTTGGGGTGGTCATACAATGAGCAGTTCTTC CASSLDLGWSYNEQFF
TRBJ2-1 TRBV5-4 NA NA TGTGCCAGCAGCTTTAGCGTTGATGAGCAGTTCTTC CASSFSVDEQFF
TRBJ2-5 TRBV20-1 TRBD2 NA TGCAGTGCTAGAGAGCTAGCGGGGGGGCTAGAGACCCAGTACTTC CSARELAGGLETQYF
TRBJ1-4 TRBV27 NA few TGTGCCAGCAGTACCCTGGACAGTAATGAAAAACTGTTTTTT CASSTLDSNEKLFF
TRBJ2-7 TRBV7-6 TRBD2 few TGTGCCAGCAGCTTAGACGGGGGGACGGCCTACGAGCAGTACTTC CASSLDGGTAYEQYF
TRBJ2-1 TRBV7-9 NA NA TGTGCCAGCAGCTTGTGGGGTACTCACTACAATGAGCAGTTCTTC CASSLWGTHYNEQFF
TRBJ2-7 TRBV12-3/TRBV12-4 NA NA TGTGCCAGCAGTTTAAGCGCCTCCCCCTACGAGCAGTACTTC CASSLSASPYEQYF
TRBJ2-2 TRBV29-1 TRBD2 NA TGCAGCGTTGACCAAGGGAGGGCCGGGGAGCTGTTTTTT CSVDQGRAGELFF
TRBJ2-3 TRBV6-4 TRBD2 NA TGTGCCAGCAGTGAGGGCGGGGGGGCAGCGGATACGCAGTATTTT CASSEGGGAADTQYF
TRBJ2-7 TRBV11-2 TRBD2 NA TGTGCCAGCAGCTTGCCCTTGCCGGGACTAGCGGGGCATTACTCCTACGAGCAGTACTTC CASSLPLPGLAGHYSYEQYF
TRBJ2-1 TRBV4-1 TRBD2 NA TGCGCCAGCAGCCAAGTGGCGGGGGGTTACAATGAGCAGTTCTTC CASSQVAGGYNEQFF
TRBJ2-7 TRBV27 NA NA TGTGCCAGCAGTAGTCGGCAGGGCCCCTACGAGCAGTACTTC CASSSRQGPYEQYF
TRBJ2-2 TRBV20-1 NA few TGCAGTGCTAGAGACAAGAACACCGGGGAGCTGTTTTTT CSARDKNTGELFF
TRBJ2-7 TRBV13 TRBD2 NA TGTGCCAGCAGCTCCGGGACTAGCGACTCTGGGGAGCAGTACTTC CASSSGTSDSGEQYF
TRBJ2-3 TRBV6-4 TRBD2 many TGTGCCAGCAGCCTTAGCGGGAACACTCACACAGATACGCAGTATTTT CASSLSGNTHTDTQYF
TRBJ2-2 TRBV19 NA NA TGTGCCAGTAGCAGGCAGGCCCTCTCGAACACCGGGGAGCTGTTTTTT CASSRQALSNTGELFF
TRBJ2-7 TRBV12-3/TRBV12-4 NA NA TGTGCCAGCAGTACGGGTGGGTCCTCCTACGAGCAGTACTTC CASSTGGSSYEQYF
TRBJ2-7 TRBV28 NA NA TGTGCCACCTCGGGACGGCTTTTTCCCTACGAGCAGTACTTC CATSGRLFPYEQYF
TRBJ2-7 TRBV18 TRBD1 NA TGTGCCAGCTCTCCCCCGTCCGGGACAGGGGAATACGAGCAGTACTTC CASSPPSGTGEYEQYF
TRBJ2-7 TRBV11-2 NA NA TGTGCCAGCAGCTTAAGGCCGGGACAGCCGGGGGTCCACGAGCAGTACTTC CASSLRPGQPGVHEQYF
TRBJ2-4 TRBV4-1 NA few TGCGCCAGCAGCCAAGTAGAGTCTGGGATTCAGTACTTC CASSQVESGIQYF